This T cell receptor beta chain was identified in a study of cytomegalovirus exposure and HLA in healthy donors. Findings and limits, study-wide: Sequencing had likely introduced a cluster of highly shared sequence variants as an artifact. Later analysis showed TCR association rates varying by HLA locus, highest for DRB1 and lowest for HLA-C.

The PCR contained 60 Vbeta and 13 Jbeta primers. The data were produced by immunoSEQ multiplex PCR, yet TCRdb's version contains in-frame clones alone and is incomplete. The sample lists roughly 290,000 clones; about four fifths were seen once. Germline CDR1 and CDR2: PRHDT and FYEKMQ (reference sequence). Germline trimming cut 3 bases from V and 7 bases from J; bases unmatched to any gene: 2. This CDR3 contains 14 residues. A word on this clone: What it recognizes is unknown.

Specimen: PBMCs. This receptor was obtained from a girl aged 2 to 10 in good health and CMV-seronegative. This chain joins TRBV13 and TRBJ2-1; the match to TRBD1 covers 11 bases. CDR3 coding DNA: TGTGCCAGCAGCTTGGACAGGGGGCATAATGAGCAGTTCTTC. Encoded protein: CASSLDRGHNEQFF.